The next 9 T cell receptor beta chains were all read from a single sample in a study of Ad26.COV2.S vaccination and SARS-CoV-2 variants. Using immunoSEQ multiplex PCR, the repertoire was profiled, and TCRdb retains in-frame clones only, with some absent. The sample contains about 440,000 clones, 90% of which appear only once. The treatment denotes: around 19 received Ad26.COV2.S at low or high dose, single or two shots; 5 received placebo; per-sample allocation not given. Samples were taken on day 63 after the first vaccine or placebo injection. Source: peripheral blood, taken in a trial of Ad26.COV2.S vaccine versus placebo. The receptor source for this set is a person between 18 and 65 years old who received the Ad26.COV2.S COVID-19 vaccine or a placebo.

Written as DNA, the CDR3 is TGTGCCAGCAGTGAATTCGCGACTAGCGGTTCCCAGGGGGAGACCCAGTACTTC. It codes for CASSEFATSGSQGETQYF. V usage is TRBV25-1 and J usage is TRBJ2-5; TRBD2 aligns across 9 bases. The length of the CDR3 is 18 residues. The V segment lost 1 base and the J segment 5 bases; nucleotides outside the gene matches: 14. CDR1 and CDR2 from the germline V gene are MGHDK and SYGVNS.

The V gene is TRBV9, the J gene TRBJ2-5; D uncertain. This CDR3 is built from 12 residues. Germline CDR1 SGDLS, CDR2 YYNGEE. Trimming shortened V by 0 bases and J by 5 bases, and 5 bases separated the two germline ends. The CDR3 loop is CASSVDGETQYF. The CDR3 nucleotides read TGTGCCAGCAGCGTAGATGGGGAGACCCAGTACTTC.

The chain links TRBV28 to TRBJ1-1; maybe TRBD1 (5 bases). V lost 3 bases and J 1 base, leaving 18 bases between the germline ends. The CDR3 runs 17 residues. Germline assignment: CDR1 MDHEN and CDR2 SYDVKM. CDR3 protein: CASSFGTWVGSNTEAFF. The CDR3, as DNA: TGTGCCAGCAGTTTTGGGACGTGGGTGGGATCGAACACTGAAGCTTTCTTT.

This clone was counted a single time. V gene TRBV25-1 combines with J gene TRBJ2-2, with D hard to call. From germline, CDR1 is MGHDK and CDR2 SYGVNS. The germline V and J ends were trimmed by 1 base and 3 bases, with 9 bases remaining between them. The CDR3 totals 15 residues. The CDR3 DNA is TGTGCCAGCAGTGAATCCGAAAGGGACACCGGGGAGCTGTTTTTT. Protein sequence: CASSESERDTGELFF. The full variable domain, in which reference TRBV25-1 and TRBJ2-2 provide the parts outside the CDR3, is EADIYQTPRYLVIGTGKKITLECSQTMGHDKMYWYQQDPGMELHLIHYSYGVNSTEKGDLSSESTVSRIRTEHFPLTLESARPSHTSQYLCASSESERDTGELFFGEGSRLTVL.

The chain recombines TRBV10-3 with TRBJ2-7; D gene ambiguous. Trimming took 3 bases from V and 7 from J, leaving 13 bases between them. CDR1 is ENHRY and CDR2 is SYGVKD in the germline V gene. The CDR3 loop spans 13 amino acids. Here the CDR3 reads CAISDFGREEQYF. As DNA, the CDR3 is TGTGCCATCAGTGACTTTGGCAGAGAGGAGCAGTACTTC.

V usage is TRBV29-1 and J usage is TRBJ2-5; possibly TRBD2 for D (7 bases). Trimming pared 5 bases from V and 3 bases from J, leaving 16 bases between. The CDR3 has 14 amino acids. The germline CDR1 and CDR2 sequences are SQVTM and ANQGSEA. CDR3 DNA: TGCAGCGTTAGGCCGGGGGGCTTTGAAGAGACCCAGTACTTC. Its protein product is CSVRPGGFEETQYF.

The chain uses TRBV7-9 and TRBJ2-6; D may be TRBD1 (6 bases). CDR3 length: 20 amino acids. Germline CDR1 SEHNR, CDR2 FQNEAQ (reference sequence). Trimming took off 7 bases at V and 4 bases at J, with 29 bases between the two ends. This CDR3 reads CASTLTATGTRSSGANVLTF. The CDR3 region has the DNA TGTGCCAGCACCCTAACTGCCACCGGGACAAGGTCTTCCGGGGCCAACGTCCTGACTTTC.

The chain has TRBV6-2 or TRBV6-3 and TRBJ2-5, with a weak D call TRBD2 (5 bases). V was cut by 0 bases and J by 4 bases, with 9 bases left in between. This CDR3 contains 14 residues. Looked up from germline, CDR1 is MNHEY and CDR2 is SVGEGT. The CDR3, as DNA: TGTGCCAGCAGTTACTCCACTAGTACAGAGACCCAGTACTTC. Protein product: CASSYSTSTETQYF.

The chain is built from TRBV6-2 or TRBV6-3 and TRBJ2-1; 10 positions agree with TRBD2. This CDR3 is built from 16 residues. J gave up 10 bases and V 0 bases, and 9 bases lay outside the gene matches. Germline CDR1 reads MNHEY; CDR2 reads SVGEGT. The CDR3 loop reads CASSYSGAGGFDEQFF. DNA of the CDR3: TGTGCCAGCAGTTACTCAGGAGCGGGAGGGTTCGACGAGCAGTTCTTC.